This TCR beta chain comes out of a study of cytomegalovirus exposure and HLA in healthy donors. Details on this clone: Its antigen is unidentified.

This PCR relied on a set of 60 Vbeta primers and 13 Jbeta primers. This table comes from immunoSEQ multiplex PCR, and its TCRdb copy is limited to in-frame clones, with some not included. The sample holds 150,000 to 250,000 clones, around 76% seen once. Trimming stripped 7 bases from V and 3 bases from J, with 7 bases between. Germline CDR1 and CDR2: SQVTM and ANQGSEA. This CDR3 is built from 11 residues. Overall study results and limits: Earlier analysis found most TCR beta V segments productive about 90% or about 30% of the time. Per a later analysis, about 15,000 TCR beta sequences showed association with HLA alleles at 0.05 false discovery rate. Available immune exposure information covered CMV serostatus only.

The donors comprised healthy bone marrow donors. The sample consisted of PBMCs. The V and J genes are TRBV29-1 and TRBJ1-3; D gene unclear. This receptor was obtained from a man aged 25-45 years in good health and CMV-seronegative. The CDR3 DNA reads as TGCAGCGCCGGTATTGGAAACACCATATATTTT. Protein sequence: CSAGIGNTIYF.